A selection of T cell receptor beta chains follows, all from one sample in a study of response to subunit inactivated influenza vaccine. TCRdb redid the calling of the RT-PCR reads with MiXCR, one entry per CDR3 protein. The sample records 200,000 to 300,000 distinct CDR3 sequences, approximately 12% being singletons. The sequencing used non-naive T cells sorted from PBMCs, collected 14 days before vaccination. All receptors derive from a man aged 50 or older who received an inactivated influenza vaccine. Each CDR3 is given with its conserved first and last residue. Each record gives: V gene, clone size, J gene, CDR3 protein. The listing skips clone size in some rows; elsewhere it reads once, few, many or a size class.

v_call: TRBV9; clone_size: -; j_call: TRBJ2-3; cdr3_aa: CASSTYGGEFADTQYF
v_call: TRBV20-1; clone_size: -; j_call: TRBJ2-7; cdr3_aa: CSAPGGAYEQYF
v_call: TRBV29-1; clone_size: many; j_call: TRBJ1-1; cdr3_aa: CSVETGGSNTEAFF
v_call: TRBV29-1; clone_size: many; j_call: TRBJ2-1; cdr3_aa: CSAGSKSYNEQFF
v_call: TRBV10-3; clone_size: -; j_call: TRBJ1-2; cdr3_aa: CAISGEAGGYTF
v_call: TRBV18; clone_size: -; j_call: TRBJ2-5; cdr3_aa: CASSPPERKETQYF
v_call: TRBV7-2; clone_size: -; j_call: TRBJ2-7; cdr3_aa: CASSPTRVEQYF
v_call: TRBV11-3; clone_size: few; j_call: TRBJ2-5; cdr3_aa: CASSRGTGGMETQYF
v_call: TRBV21-1; clone_size: many; j_call: TRBJ1-2; cdr3_aa: CASSKDGTGDWEGYTF
v_call: TRBV11-2; clone_size: many; j_call: TRBJ1-1; cdr3_aa: CASSLVGDRKKQAFF
v_call: TRBV2; clone_size: few; j_call: TRBJ1-6; cdr3_aa: CASSDTFGEYSPLHF
v_call: TRBV6-5; clone_size: -; j_call: TRBJ2-3; cdr3_aa: CASSYSKVAGNTDTQYF
v_call: TRBV7-2; clone_size: many; j_call: TRBJ2-1; cdr3_aa: CASVSSGGVNEQFF
v_call: TRBV7-2; clone_size: -; j_call: TRBJ2-7; cdr3_aa: CASSFRFGAGEQYF
v_call: TRBV20-1; clone_size: few; j_call: TRBJ2-7; cdr3_aa: CSARDLDRGYEQYF
v_call: TRBV24-1; clone_size: -; j_call: TRBJ2-3; cdr3_aa: CAISPGGAGDTQYF
v_call: TRBV28; clone_size: few; j_call: TRBJ2-3; cdr3_aa: CASSPPAASTDTQYF
v_call: TRBV12-3/TRBV12-4; clone_size: -; j_call: TRBJ1-2; cdr3_aa: CASSLNYGYTF
v_call: TRBV12-3/TRBV12-4; clone_size: -; j_call: TRBJ2-1; cdr3_aa: CASSLGDNIAHEQFF
v_call: TRBV13; clone_size: few; j_call: TRBJ2-1; cdr3_aa: CASSPVPGQGPQPDDEQFF
v_call: TRBV3-1; clone_size: many; j_call: TRBJ2-1; cdr3_aa: CASSARMPSGSYNEQFF
v_call: TRBV6-2/TRBV6-3; clone_size: few; j_call: TRBJ2-1; cdr3_aa: CASSILNYEQFF
v_call: TRBV7-9; clone_size: -; j_call: TRBJ2-7; cdr3_aa: CASTPGGDNYEQYF
v_call: TRBV7-2; clone_size: many; j_call: TRBJ2-1; cdr3_aa: CASSFGDARYNEQFF
v_call: TRBV12-3/TRBV12-4; clone_size: -; j_call: TRBJ1-1; cdr3_aa: CASRPGHSNTEAFF
v_call: TRBV24-1; clone_size: -; j_call: TRBJ2-1; cdr3_aa: CATSDMRTGQGYNEQFF
v_call: TRBV14; clone_size: few; j_call: TRBJ2-1; cdr3_aa: CASSQARSYNEQFF
v_call: TRBV6-2/TRBV6-3; clone_size: -; j_call: TRBJ2-6; cdr3_aa: CASRDTTGSSGANVLTF
v_call: TRBV7-3; clone_size: few; j_call: TRBJ2-2; cdr3_aa: CASSPYRDTGELFF
v_call: TRBV6-1; clone_size: -; j_call: TRBJ1-5; cdr3_aa: CASSTTGGNQPQHF
v_call: TRBV20-1; clone_size: -; j_call: TRBJ1-1; cdr3_aa: CSARGWGTEAFF
v_call: TRBV25-1; clone_size: many; j_call: TRBJ2-1; cdr3_aa: CASSDGSSYNEQFF
v_call: TRBV10-3; clone_size: -; j_call: TRBJ2-3; cdr3_aa: CAISDHTSGEGDTQYF
v_call: TRBV28; clone_size: -; j_call: TRBJ2-7; cdr3_aa: CASSFQGQSYEQYF
v_call: TRBV5-1; clone_size: few; j_call: TRBJ2-7; cdr3_aa: CASSLTRTGVNEQYF
v_call: TRBV28; clone_size: few; j_call: TRBJ1-4; cdr3_aa: CASSLRQNEKLFF
v_call: TRBV6-1; clone_size: few; j_call: TRBJ1-5; cdr3_aa: CASSEEQGSPNQPQHF
v_call: TRBV5-1; clone_size: many; j_call: TRBJ1-1; cdr3_aa: CASRWGEMNTEAFF
v_call: TRBV7-9; clone_size: few; j_call: TRBJ2-3; cdr3_aa: CASSPRTAHTDTQYF
v_call: TRBV5-8; clone_size: many; j_call: TRBJ2-3; cdr3_aa: CASVLRWASGRVADTQYF
v_call: TRBV24-1; clone_size: -; j_call: TRBJ2-7; cdr3_aa: CATSEECGTGTYEQYF
v_call: TRBV15; clone_size: few; j_call: TRBJ2-7; cdr3_aa: CATSREKGVSYEQYF
v_call: TRBV13; clone_size: few; j_call: TRBJ2-7; cdr3_aa: CASRGVPGLAGVSSYEQYF
v_call: TRBV5-1; clone_size: few; j_call: TRBJ2-7; cdr3_aa: CASSIGTGEEQYF
v_call: TRBV10-3; clone_size: -; j_call: TRBJ1-2; cdr3_aa: CAISDPTGSGYTF
v_call: TRBV15; clone_size: many; j_call: TRBJ2-1; cdr3_aa: CATSRGTSGDNEQFF
v_call: TRBV6-2/TRBV6-3; clone_size: few; j_call: TRBJ2-2; cdr3_aa: CASGLNTGELFF
v_call: TRBV4-2; clone_size: few; j_call: TRBJ2-7; cdr3_aa: CASSGKPTVRTYEQYF
v_call: TRBV20-1; clone_size: few; j_call: TRBJ1-6; cdr3_aa: CSARSDRNNSPLHF
v_call: TRBV28; clone_size: -; j_call: TRBJ2-3; cdr3_aa: CASSLENTQYF
v_call: TRBV7-2; clone_size: -; j_call: TRBJ2-3; cdr3_aa: CASSKRTPGTQYF
v_call: TRBV3-1; clone_size: few; j_call: TRBJ1-6; cdr3_aa: CASSQVARNSPLHF
v_call: TRBV12-3/TRBV12-4; clone_size: many; j_call: TRBJ2-5; cdr3_aa: CASSIDRLQETQYF
v_call: TRBV5-5; clone_size: many; j_call: TRBJ2-3; cdr3_aa: CASSSSGPDTQYF
v_call: TRBV27; clone_size: many; j_call: TRBJ1-5; cdr3_aa: CASSLSYRGVGQPQHF
v_call: TRBV2; clone_size: many; j_call: TRBJ2-2; cdr3_aa: CASSSANTGELFF
v_call: TRBV6-2/TRBV6-3; clone_size: -; j_call: TRBJ1-1; cdr3_aa: CASIPIRGAEAFF
v_call: TRBV3-1; clone_size: many; j_call: TRBJ2-7; cdr3_aa: CASSPTPVYTYEQYF
v_call: TRBV5-1; clone_size: few; j_call: TRBJ2-1; cdr3_aa: CASSFPTSGSYNEQFF